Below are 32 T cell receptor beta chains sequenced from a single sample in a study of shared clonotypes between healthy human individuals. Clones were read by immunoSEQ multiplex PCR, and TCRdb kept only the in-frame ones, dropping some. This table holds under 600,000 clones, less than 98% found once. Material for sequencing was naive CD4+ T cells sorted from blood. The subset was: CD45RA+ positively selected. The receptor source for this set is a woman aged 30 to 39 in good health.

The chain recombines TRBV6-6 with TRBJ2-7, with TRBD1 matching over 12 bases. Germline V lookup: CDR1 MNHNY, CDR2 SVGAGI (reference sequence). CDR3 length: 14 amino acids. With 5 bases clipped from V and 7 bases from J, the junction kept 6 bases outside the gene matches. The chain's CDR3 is CASSTGQGAREQYF. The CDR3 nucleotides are TGTGCCAGCAGTACGGGACAGGGGGCGCGGGAGCAGTACTTC.

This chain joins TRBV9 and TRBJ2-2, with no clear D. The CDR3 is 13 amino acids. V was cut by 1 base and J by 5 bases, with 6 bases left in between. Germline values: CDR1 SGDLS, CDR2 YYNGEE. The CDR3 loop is CASSVSETGELFF. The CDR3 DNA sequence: TGTGCCAGCAGCGTATCGGAAACCGGGGAGCTGTTTTTT.

The CDR3 loop is CASSTLKKGDWDTQYF. The CDR3 DNA follows: TGTGCCAGCAGCACCCTTAAGAAGGGGGATTGGGATACGCAGTATTTT. The J gene is TRBJ2-3, the V gene TRBV28, with a weak D call TRBD1 (6 bases). This CDR3 region has 16 residues. Looked up from germline, CDR1 is MDHEN and CDR2 is SYDVKM. Trimming removed 6 bases from V and 6 bases from J, with 22 bases in between.

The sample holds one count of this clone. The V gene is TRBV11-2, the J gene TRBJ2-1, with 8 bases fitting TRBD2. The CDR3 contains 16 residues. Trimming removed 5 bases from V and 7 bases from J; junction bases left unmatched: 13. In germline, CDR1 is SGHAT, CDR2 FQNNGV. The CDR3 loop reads CASSLIGTRIWNEQFF. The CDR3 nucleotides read TGTGCCAGCAGCCTAATCGGGACTAGGATTTGGAATGAGCAGTTCTTC.

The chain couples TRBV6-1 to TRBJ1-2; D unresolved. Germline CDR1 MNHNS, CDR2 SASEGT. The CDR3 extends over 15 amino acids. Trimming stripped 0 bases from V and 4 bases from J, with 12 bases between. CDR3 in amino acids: CASSEAGHGVYGYTF. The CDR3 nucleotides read TGTGCCAGCAGTGAAGCCGGCCATGGGGTCTATGGCTACACCTTC.

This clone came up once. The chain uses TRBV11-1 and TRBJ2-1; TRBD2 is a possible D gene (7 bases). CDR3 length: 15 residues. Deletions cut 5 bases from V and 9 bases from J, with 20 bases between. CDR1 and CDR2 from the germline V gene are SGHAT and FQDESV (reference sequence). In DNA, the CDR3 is TGTGCCAGCAGCGCACCCGATAGGGGGGGGGTTGAGCAGTTCTTC. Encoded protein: CASSAPDRGGVEQFF.

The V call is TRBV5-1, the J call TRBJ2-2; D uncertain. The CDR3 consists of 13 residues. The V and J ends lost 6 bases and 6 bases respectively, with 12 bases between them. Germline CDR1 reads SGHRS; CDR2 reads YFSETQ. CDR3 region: CASTRSWSGELFF. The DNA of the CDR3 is TGCGCCAGCACCCGTTCGTGGTCCGGGGAGCTGTTTTTT.

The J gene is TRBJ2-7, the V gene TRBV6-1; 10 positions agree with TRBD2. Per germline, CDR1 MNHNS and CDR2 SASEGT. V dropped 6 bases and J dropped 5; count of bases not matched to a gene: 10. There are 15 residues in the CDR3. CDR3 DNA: TGTGCCAGCAGGAGACTCACTAGCGGGGAGAACGAGCAGTACTTC. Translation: CASRRLTSGENEQYF.

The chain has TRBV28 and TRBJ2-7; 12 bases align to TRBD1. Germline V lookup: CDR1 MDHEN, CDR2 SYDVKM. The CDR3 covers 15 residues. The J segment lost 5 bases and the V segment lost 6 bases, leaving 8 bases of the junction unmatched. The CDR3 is CASSRAGTGGDEQYF. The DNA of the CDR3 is TGTGCCAGCAGCCGTGCAGGGACAGGGGGCGACGAGCAGTACTTC.

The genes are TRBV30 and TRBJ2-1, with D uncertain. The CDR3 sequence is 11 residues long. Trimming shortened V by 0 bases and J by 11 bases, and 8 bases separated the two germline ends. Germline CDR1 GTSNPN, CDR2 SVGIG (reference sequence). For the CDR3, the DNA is TGTGCCTGGAGTGTACAAGGGAAGCAGTTCTTC. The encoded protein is CAWSVQGKQFF.

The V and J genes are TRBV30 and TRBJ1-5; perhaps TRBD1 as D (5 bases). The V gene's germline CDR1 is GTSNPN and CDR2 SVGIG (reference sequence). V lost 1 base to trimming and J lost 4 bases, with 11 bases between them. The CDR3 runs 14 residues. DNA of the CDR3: TGTGCCTGGAGTGGCGACAGCCAGAATCAGCCCCAGCATTTT. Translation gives CAWSGDSQNQPQHF.

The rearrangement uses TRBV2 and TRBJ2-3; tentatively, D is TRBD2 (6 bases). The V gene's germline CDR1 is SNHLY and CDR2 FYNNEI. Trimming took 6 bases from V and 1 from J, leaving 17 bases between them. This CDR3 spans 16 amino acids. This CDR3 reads CASRAGNWDGTDTQYF. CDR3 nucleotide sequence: TGTGCCAGCAGGGCGGGAAACTGGGACGGCACAGATACGCAGTATTTT.

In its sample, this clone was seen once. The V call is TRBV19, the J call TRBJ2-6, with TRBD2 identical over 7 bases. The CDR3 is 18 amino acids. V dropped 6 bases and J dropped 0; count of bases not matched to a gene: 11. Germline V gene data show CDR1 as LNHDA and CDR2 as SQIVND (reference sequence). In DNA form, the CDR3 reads TGTGCCAGTAGGGGAGCGGGACTATTTAGCTCTGGGGCCAACGTCCTGACTTTC. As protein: CASRGAGLFSSGANVLTF.

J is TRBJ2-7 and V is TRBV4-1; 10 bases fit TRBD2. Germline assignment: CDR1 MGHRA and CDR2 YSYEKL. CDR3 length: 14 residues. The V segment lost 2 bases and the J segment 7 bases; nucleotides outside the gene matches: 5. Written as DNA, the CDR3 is TGCGCCAGCAGCCAACTAGCGGGAGTAGGGGAGCAGTACTTC. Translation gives CASSQLAGVGEQYF.

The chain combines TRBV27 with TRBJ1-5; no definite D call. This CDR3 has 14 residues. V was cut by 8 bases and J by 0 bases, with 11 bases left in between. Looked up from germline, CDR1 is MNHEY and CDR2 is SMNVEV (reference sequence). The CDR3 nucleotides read TGTGCCAGCGGCAAAGAGTATAGCAATCAGCCCCAGCATTTT. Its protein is CASGKEYSNQPQHF.

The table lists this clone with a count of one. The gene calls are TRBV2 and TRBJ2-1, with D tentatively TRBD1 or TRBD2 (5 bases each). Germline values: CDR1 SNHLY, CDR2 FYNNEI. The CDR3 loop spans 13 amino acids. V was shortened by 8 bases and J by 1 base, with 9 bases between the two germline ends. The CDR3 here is CASCRESYNEQFF. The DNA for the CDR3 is TGTGCCAGCTGCAGGGAGTCCTACAATGAGCAGTTCTTC.

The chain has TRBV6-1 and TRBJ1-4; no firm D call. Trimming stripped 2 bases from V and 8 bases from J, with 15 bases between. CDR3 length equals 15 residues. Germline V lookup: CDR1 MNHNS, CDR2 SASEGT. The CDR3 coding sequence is TGTGCCAGCAGTGAAAGAGGGAATGTAGGAGAAAAACTGTTTTTT. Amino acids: CASSERGNVGEKLFF.

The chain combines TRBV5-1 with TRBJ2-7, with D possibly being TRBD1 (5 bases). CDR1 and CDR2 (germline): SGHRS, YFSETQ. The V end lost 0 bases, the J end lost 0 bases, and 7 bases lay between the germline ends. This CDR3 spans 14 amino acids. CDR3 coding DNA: TGCGCCAGCAGCTTGGACAGGCCCTCCTACGAGCAGTACTTC. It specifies CASSLDRPSYEQYF.

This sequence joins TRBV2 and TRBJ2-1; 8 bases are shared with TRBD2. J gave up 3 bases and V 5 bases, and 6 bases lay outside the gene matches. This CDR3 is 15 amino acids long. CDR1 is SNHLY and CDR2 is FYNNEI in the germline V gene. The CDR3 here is CASSPQRGHYNEQFF. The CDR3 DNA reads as TGTGCCAGCAGTCCTCAGCGGGGGCACTACAATGAGCAGTTCTTC. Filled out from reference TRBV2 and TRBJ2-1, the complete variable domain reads EPEVTQTPSHQVTQMGQEVILRCVPISNHLYFYWYRQILGQKVEFLVSFYNNEISEKSEIFDDQFSVERPDGSNFTLKIRSTKLEDSAMYFCASSPQRGHYNEQFFGPGTRLTVL.

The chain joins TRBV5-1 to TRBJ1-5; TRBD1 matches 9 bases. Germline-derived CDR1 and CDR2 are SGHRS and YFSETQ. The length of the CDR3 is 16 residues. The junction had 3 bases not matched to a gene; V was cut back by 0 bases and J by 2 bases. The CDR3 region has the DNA TGCGCCAGCAGCTTGGGAACAGGGGGCGGCAATCAGCCCCAGCATTTT. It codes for CASSLGTGGGNQPQHF.

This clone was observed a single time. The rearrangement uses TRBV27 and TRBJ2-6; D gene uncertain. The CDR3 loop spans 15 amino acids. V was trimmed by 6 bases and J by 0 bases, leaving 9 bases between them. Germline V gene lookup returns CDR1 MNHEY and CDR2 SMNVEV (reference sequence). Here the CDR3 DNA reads TGTGCCAGCAGCCACCTTGGCTCTGGGGCCAACGTCCTGACTTTC. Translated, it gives CASSHLGSGANVLTF.

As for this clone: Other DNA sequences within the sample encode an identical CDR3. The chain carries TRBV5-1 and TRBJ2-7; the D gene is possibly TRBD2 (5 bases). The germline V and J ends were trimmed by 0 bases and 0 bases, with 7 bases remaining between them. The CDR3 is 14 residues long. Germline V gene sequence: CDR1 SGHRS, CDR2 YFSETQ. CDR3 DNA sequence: TGCGCCAGCAGCTTGGTTGGGAGCTCCTACGAGCAGTACTTC. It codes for CASSLVGSSYEQYF.

CDR3 coding DNA: TGTGCCAGCAGTGAATTTACAACTGGCTCGGGGGACACCGGGGAGCTGTTTTTT. Its protein product is CASSEFTTGSGDTGELFF. The J gene is TRBJ2-2, the V gene TRBV25-1, with D possibly matching TRBD2 (6 bases). V lost 1 base, J lost 3 bases, and 18 bases lay in between. The CDR3 consists of 18 residues. Germline V gene data show CDR1 as MGHDK and CDR2 as SYGVNS.

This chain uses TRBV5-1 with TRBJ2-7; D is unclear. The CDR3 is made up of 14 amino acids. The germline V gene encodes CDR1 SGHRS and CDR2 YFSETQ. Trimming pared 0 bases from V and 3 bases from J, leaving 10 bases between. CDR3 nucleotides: TGCGCCAGCAGCTTGGAGGAGATTAGCTACGAGCAGTACTTC. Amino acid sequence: CASSLEEISYEQYF.

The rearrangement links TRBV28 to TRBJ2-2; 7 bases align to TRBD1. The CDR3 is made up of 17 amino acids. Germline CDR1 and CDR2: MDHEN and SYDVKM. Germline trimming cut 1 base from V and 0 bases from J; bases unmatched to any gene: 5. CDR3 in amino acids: CASSLLTGVANTGELFF. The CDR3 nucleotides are TGTGCCAGCAGTTTATTAACAGGGGTGGCGAACACCGGGGAGCTGTTTTTT.

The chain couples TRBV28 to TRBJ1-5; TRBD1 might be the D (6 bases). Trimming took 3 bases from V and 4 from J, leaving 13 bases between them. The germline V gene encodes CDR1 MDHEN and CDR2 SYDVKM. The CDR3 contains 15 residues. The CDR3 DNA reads TGTGCCAGCAGTTTTGGGGGGGCGCGGAATCAGCCCCAGCATTTT. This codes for CASSFGGARNQPQHF.

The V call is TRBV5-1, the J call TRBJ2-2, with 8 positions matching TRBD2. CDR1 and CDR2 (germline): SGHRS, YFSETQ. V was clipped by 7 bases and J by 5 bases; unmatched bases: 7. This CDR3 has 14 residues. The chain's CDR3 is CASAAGGSTGELFF. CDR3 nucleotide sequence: TGCGCCAGCGCCGCGGGAGGTTCAACCGGGGAGCTGTTTTTT. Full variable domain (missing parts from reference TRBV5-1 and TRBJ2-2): KAGVTQTPRYLIKTRGQQVTLSCSPISGHRSVSWYQQTPGQGLQFLFEYFSETQRNKGNFPGRFSGRQFSNSRSEMNVSTLELGDSALYLCASAAGGSTGELFFGEGSRLTVL.

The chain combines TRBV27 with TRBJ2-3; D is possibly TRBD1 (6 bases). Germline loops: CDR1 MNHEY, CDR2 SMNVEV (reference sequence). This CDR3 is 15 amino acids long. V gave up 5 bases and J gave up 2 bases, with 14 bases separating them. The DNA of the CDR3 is TGTGCCAGCAGTCGAAACAGGGTAGACACAGATACGCAGTATTTT. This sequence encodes CASSRNRVDTDTQYF.

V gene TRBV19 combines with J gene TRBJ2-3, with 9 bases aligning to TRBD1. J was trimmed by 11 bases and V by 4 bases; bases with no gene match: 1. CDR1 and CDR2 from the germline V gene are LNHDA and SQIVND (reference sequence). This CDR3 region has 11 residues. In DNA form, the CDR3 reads TGTGCCAGTAGTACGGGACAGGGGCAGTATTTT. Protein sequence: CASSTGQGQYF.

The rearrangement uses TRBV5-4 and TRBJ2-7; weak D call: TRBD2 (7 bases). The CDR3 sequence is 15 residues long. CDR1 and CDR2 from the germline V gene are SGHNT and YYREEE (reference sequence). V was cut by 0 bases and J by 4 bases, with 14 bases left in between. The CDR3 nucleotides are TGTGCCAGCAGCTTGGCCGGGGGGCTCTCTTACGAGCAGTACTTC. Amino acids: CASSLAGGLSYEQYF.

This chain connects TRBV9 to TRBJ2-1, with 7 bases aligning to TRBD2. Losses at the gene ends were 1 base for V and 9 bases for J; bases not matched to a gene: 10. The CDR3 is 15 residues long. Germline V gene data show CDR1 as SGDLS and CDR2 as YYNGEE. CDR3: CASSVSAGGGFEQFF. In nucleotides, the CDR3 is TGTGCCAGCAGCGTATCTGCCGGGGGAGGGTTTGAGCAGTTCTTC.

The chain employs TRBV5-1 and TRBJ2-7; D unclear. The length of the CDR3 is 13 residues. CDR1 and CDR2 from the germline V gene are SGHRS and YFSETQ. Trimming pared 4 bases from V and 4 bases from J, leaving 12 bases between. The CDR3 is CASSPMIGYEQYF. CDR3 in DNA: TGCGCCAGCAGCCCAATGATAGGGTACGAGCAGTACTTC.